This record concerns one TCR beta chain sequence. What it binds is unknown. Sequenced by immunoSEQ multiplex PCR; TCRdb stores in-frame clones only, minus some. The table lists 35,000 to 55,000 clones, more than 65% of them singletons. This entry is derived from a study of PD-L1 blockade in urothelial cancer. Study background: Blood analysis took place 3 weeks (second dose) and 6 weeks after treatment start. The median number of T cells present in blood samples was 141,255. Study-level results: More expansion of tumor-associated blood clones, seen at 3 weeks, marked durable-benefit patients.

The sample in question was PBMCs, obtained around atezolizumab (anti-PD-L1) treatment. The sequence derives from a man between 65 and 85 years old with urothelial cancer.

Written as DNA, the CDR3 is TGTGCCAGCATGGGACAGGGGTATGAAAAACTGTTTTTT. Protein: CASMGQGYEKLFF. V is TRBV28 and J is TRBJ1-4; 10 bases line up with TRBD1. CDR1 is MDHEN, CDR2 SYDVKM, per germline. The CDR3 runs 13 residues. The junction had 2 bases not matched to a gene; V was cut back by 7 bases and J by 6 bases.